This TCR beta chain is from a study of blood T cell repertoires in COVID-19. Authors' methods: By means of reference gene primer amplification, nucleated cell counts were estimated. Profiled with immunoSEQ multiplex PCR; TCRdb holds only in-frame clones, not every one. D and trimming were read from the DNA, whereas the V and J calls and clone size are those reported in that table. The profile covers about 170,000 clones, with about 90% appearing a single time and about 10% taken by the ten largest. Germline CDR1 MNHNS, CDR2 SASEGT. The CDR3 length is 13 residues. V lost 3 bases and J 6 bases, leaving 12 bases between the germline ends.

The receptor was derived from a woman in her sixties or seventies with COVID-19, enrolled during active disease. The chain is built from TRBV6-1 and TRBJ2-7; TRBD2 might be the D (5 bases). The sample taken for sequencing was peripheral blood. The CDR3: CASSERPAAEQYF. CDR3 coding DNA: TGTGCCAGCAGTGAGAGGCCAGCGGCCGAGCAGTACTTC.